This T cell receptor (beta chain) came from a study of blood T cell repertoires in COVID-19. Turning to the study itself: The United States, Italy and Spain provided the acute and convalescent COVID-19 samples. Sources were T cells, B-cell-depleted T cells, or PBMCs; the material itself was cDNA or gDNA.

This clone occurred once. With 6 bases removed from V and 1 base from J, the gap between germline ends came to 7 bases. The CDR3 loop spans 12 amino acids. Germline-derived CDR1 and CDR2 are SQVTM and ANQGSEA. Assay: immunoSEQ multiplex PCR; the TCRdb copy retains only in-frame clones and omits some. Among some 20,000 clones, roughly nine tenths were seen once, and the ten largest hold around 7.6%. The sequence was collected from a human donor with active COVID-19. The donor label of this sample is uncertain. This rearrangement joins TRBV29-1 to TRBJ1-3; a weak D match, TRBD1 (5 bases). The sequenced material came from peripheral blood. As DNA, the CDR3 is TGCAGCGTGCGGGGGTCTGGAAACACCATATATTTT. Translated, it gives CSVRGSGNTIYF. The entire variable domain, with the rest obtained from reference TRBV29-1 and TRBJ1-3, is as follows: SAVISQKPSRDICQRGTSLTIQCQVDSQVTMMFWYRQQPGQSLTLIATANQGSEATYESGFVIDKFPISRPNLTFSTLTVSNMSPEDSSIYLCSVRGSGNTIYFGEGSWLTVV.